A selection of T cell receptor beta chains follows, all from one sample in a study of blood T cell repertoires in COVID-19. Sequenced by immunoSEQ multiplex PCR; TCRdb stores in-frame clones only, minus some. Counted here are more than 95,000 clones, roughly 72% occurring once; the ten biggest clones make up around 6%. The source material was peripheral blood. The origin of the receptors is an older man with COVID-19, enrolled during active disease. Both conserved end residues are part of each CDR3. Fields, in order: clone size, V gene, D gene, J gene, CDR3 protein, CDR3 DNA. The D gene is left open where the match is weak. The size of a clone is reported for some rows only, either as once, few or many, or as a class for expanded clones.

>-|TRBV19|TRBD2|TRBJ2-5
CASSSGRSGETQYF
TGTGCCAGTAGTAGCGGGAGGAGTGGAGAGACCCAGTACTTC
>-|TRBV5-6|-|TRBJ2-1
CASSLYSEGEQFF
TGTGCCAGCAGCTTGTATTCCGAGGGAGAGCAGTTCTTC
>-|TRBV4-2|TRBD1|TRBJ2-1
CASSRGGQGGDEQFF
TGTGCCAGCAGCCGCGGAGGACAGGGAGGCGATGAGCAGTTCTTC
>-|TRBV4-3|TRBD1|TRBJ2-1
CASSISGGSYNEQFF
TGCGCCAGCAGCATATCAGGGGGAAGTTACAATGAGCAGTTCTTC
>-|TRBV18|TRBD1|TRBJ2-7
CASSLTRTGVYEQYF
TGTGCCAGCTCACTAACCCGGACAGGGGTCTACGAGCAGTACTTC
>-|TRBV4-1|-|TRBJ2-3
CASSQGFARNRPDTQYF
TGCGCCAGCAGCCAAGGGTTCGCGCGCAACAGGCCAGATACGCAGTATTTT
>few|TRBV29-1|TRBD1|TRBJ1-1
CSAYLDRAGAFF
TGCAGCGCTTATTTGGACAGGGCCGGGGCTTTCTTT
>few|TRBV18|TRBD1|TRBJ2-6
CASSQIRQGVGANVLTF
TGTGCCAGCTCACAAATCAGACAGGGGGTAGGGGCCAACGTCCTGACTTTC
>-|TRBV4-2|TRBD1|TRBJ1-2
CASSQSSGGAGGYTF
TGTGCCAGCAGCCAATCTTCAGGGGGCGCGGGTGGCTACACCTTC
>-|TRBV7-8|-|TRBJ2-7
CASSLPSQGSYEQYF
TGTGCCAGCAGCTTACCATCACAGGGTTCCTACGAGCAGTACTTC